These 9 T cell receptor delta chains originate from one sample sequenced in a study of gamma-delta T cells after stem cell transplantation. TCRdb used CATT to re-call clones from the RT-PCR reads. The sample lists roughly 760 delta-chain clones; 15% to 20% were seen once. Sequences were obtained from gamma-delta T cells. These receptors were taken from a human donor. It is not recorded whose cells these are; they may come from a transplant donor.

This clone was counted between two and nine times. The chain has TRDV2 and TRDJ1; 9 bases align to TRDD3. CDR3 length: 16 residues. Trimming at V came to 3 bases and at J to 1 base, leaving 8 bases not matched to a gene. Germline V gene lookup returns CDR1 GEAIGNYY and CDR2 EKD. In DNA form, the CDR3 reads TGTGCCTGTGACTCTCTGGGGGATTCCTTCACCGATAAACTCATCTTT. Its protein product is CACDSLGDSFTDKLIF.

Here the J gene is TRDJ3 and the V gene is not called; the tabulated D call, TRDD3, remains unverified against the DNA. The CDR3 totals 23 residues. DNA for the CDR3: TGTGCCTGTGACACCGTGGCTGGGGGATACGACAATACAAGCTCCTGGGCCACCCGACAGATGTTTTTC. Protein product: CACDTVAGGYDNTSSWATRQMFF.

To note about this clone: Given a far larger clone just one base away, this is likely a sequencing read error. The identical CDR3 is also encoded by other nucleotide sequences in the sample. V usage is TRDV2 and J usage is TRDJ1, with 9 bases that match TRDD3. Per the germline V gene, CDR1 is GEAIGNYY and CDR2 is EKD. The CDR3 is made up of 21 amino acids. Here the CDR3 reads CACDTVESNRRTGGLTDKLIF. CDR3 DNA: TGTGCCTGCGACACCGTTGAGTCCAACCGGCGTACTGGGGGACTCACCGATAAACTCATCTTT.

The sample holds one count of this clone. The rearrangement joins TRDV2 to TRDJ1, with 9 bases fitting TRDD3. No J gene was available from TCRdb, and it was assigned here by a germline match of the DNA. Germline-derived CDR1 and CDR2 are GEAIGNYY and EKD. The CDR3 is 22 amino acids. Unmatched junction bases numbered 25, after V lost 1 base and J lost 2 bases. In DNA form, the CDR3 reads TGTGCCTGTGACACGATAAACGTCGCGTCTTCAATGGGGGATAGTGGGACCGATAAACTCATCTTT. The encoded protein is CACDTINVASSMGDSGTDKLIF.

The CDR3 sequence is CACDTVGLNTDKLIF. Here the CDR3 DNA reads TGTGCCTGTGACACCGTTGGGCTCAACACCGATAAACTCATCTTT. V usage is TRDV2 and J usage is TRDJ1; D not resolved. This CDR3 has 15 residues. Trimming left V 0 bases short and J 0 bases short, with 10 bases between. CDR1 is GEAIGNYY and CDR2 is EKD in the germline V gene.

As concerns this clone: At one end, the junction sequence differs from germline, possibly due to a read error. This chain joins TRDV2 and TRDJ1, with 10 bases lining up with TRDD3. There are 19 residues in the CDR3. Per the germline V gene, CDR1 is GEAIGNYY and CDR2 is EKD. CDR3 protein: CACDTVMDKLGDRIGNLTF. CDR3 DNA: TGTGCCTGTGATACCGTTATGGATAAGCTGGGGGATAGAATCGGTAACCTCACCTTT.

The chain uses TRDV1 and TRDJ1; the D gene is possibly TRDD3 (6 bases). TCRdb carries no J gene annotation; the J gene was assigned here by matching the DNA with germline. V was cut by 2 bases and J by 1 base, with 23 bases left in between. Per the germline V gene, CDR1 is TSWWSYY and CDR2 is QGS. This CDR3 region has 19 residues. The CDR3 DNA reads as TGTGCTCTTGGGGAAAGTAGTGCGAAACCCCCCTGGGGCACCGATAAACTCATCTTT. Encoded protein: CALGESSAKPPWGTDKLIF.

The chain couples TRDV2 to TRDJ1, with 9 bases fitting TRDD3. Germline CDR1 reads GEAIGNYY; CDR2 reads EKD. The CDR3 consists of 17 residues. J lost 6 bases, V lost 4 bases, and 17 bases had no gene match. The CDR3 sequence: CACDLLGDTPTTHKLIF. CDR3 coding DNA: TGTGCCTGTGATCTACTGGGGGACACTCCTACAACCCATAAACTCATCTTT.

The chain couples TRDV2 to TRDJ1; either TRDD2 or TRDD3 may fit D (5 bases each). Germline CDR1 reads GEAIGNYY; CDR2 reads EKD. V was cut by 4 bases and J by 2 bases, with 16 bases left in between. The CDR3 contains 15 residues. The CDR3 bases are TGTGCCTGTGAGCCCCTACTGGAGGAAACCGATAAACTCATCTTT. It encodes CACEPLLEETDKLIF.